This T cell receptor (beta chain) was sequenced in a study of control samples from healthy donors and cancer patients (dated by TCRdb to about 2020). The library relied on the immunoSEQ multiplex PCR assay. This immuneACCESS table, as held by TCRdb, lists in-frame sequences with V and J called but not all clones. Of the missing ones, under half trace to an unresolved V gene in checked studies; the others have no known cause. This sample gives around 170,000 clones in total; around nine tenths of them show up just once. The ten largest clones take up approximately 0.7% of the sample. On this clone: Its antigen is currently not known. No base quality values were provided; no much bigger clone lies one nucleotide off.

From cysteine to phenylalanine, the CDR3 is 15 amino acids long. The kept DNA is CDR3 alone, 45 bases in frame from the first base. V loses 1 base of germline sequence and J loses 2 bases, and the interval between the two ends is 9 bases. The receptor was isolated from a woman in her 30s in good health. Sequencing input: blood. This chain is built from TRBV23-1 and TRBJ1-3, with the identity of the D gene unclear. TRBV23-1 is flagged as an ORF with uncertain function. For the CDR3, the sequence is CASSQCPVPGNTIYF. The base sequence is TGCGCCAGCAGTCAATGCCCGGTCCCTGGAAACACCATATATTTT.